This is a list of T cell receptor beta chains from one sample in a study of CD8+CD57+ T cells in acquired aplastic anemia. Each CDR3 protein is one row after TCRdb ran MiXCR on the reads. This table holds under 200,000 distinct CDR3 sequences, roughly 50% found once. The sequencing input was sorted CD4+, CD8+, or CD8+CD57+ T cells (not recorded which) from PBMCs. These receptors all come from a human donor with aplastic anemia. CDR3s include the opening cysteine and the closing phenylalanine or tryptophan. The order of the fields is D gene, clone size, V gene, CDR3 length, J gene, CDR3 DNA, CDR3 protein. A D gene is named only where the DNA matches it firmly. For some rows the clone size is stated as once, few or many, or as a class when expanded; others skip it.

NA	many	TRBV6-5	15	TRBJ1-4	TGTGCCAGCAGTTACGGGTCGGGAGTCAATGAAAAACTGTTTTTT	CASSYGSGVNEKLFF
TRBD1	NA	TRBV6-4	15	TRBJ2-1	TGTGCCAGCAGTGGCTCAGGGGGCGTTAGGGTCGAGCAGTTCTTC	CASSGSGGVRVEQFF
NA	NA	TRBV24-1	11	TRBJ2-7	TGTGCCACCAGGGCTAACGACGAGCAGTACTTC	CATRANDEQYF
TRBD2	NA	TRBV19	15	TRBJ2-3	TGTGCCAGTAAGGGACTAGCGGGGGCCACAGATACGCAGTATTTT	CASKGLAGATDTQYF
NA	NA	TRBV6-1	16	TRBJ1-5	TGTGCCAGCAGTGAATTTTCCGCTGGGGGGAATCAGCCCCAGCATTTT	CASSEFSAGGNQPQHF
TRBD1	few	TRBV25-1	16	TRBJ2-1	TGTGCCAGCAGCCGTAGATACAGGGGGGCCTACACTGAGCAGTTCTTC	CASSRRYRGAYTEQFF
NA	NA	TRBV15	14	TRBJ2-3	TGTGCTACCAGCAGAGACGGGGGCACAGATACGCAGTATTTT	CATSRDGGTDTQYF
TRBD2	few	TRBV7-8	14	TRBJ2-3	TGTGCCAGCAGCCGGACTAGCGGGACAGATACGCAGTATTTT	CASSRTSGTDTQYF
NA	few	TRBV19	13	TRBJ1-2	TGTGCCAGTAAACGGGACACTCGGATTGGCTACACCTTC	CASKRDTRIGYTF
NA	NA	TRBV20-1	14	TRBJ1-1	TGCAGTGCCAGGCTATGGACAGACGGAACTGAAGCTTTCTTT	CSARLWTDGTEAFF
NA	NA	TRBV7-9	13	TRBJ1-1	TGTGCCAGCAGCTTAGAGGGTCGGACTGAAGCTTTCTTT	CASSLEGRTEAFF
NA	NA	TRBV7-9	13	TRBJ2-1	TGTGCCAGCAGCTTAGAGGGCCGGGGGAAGCAGTTCTTC	CASSLEGRGKQFF
TRBD1	many	TRBV27	14	TRBJ1-6	TGTGCCAGCAGTTCGGGACAGGCGATATCACCCCTCCACTTT	CASSSGQAISPLHF
NA	many	TRBV5-1	15	TRBJ2-3	TGCGCCAGCAGCTGGACGGGGGTGAGCACAGATACGCAGTATTTT	CASSWTGVSTDTQYF
TRBD1	many	TRBV29-1	13	TRBJ1-1	TGCAGCGGGGGGGACAGGGGGCGGACTGAAGCTTTCTTT	CSGGDRGRTEAFF
TRBD1	NA	TRBV29-1	15	TRBJ1-1	TGCAGCGTTGTTCCGGGGACAGGGTATGACACTGAAGCTTTCTTT	CSVVPGTGYDTEAFF
NA	NA	TRBV9	13	TRBJ1-1	TGTGCCAGCAGCGTAGTTCCAGGGACTGAGGCTTTCTTT	CASSVVPGTEAFF
NA	NA	TRBV5-6	14	TRBJ1-1	TGTGCCAGCAGGTATCAGGGATTGAACGCTGAAGCTTTCTTT	CASRYQGLNAEAFF
NA	many	TRBV19	15	TRBJ2-7	TGTGCCAGTAGTACTGGGACCGACATCCGTTACGAGCAGTACTTC	CASSTGTDIRYEQYF
TRBD1	many	TRBV5-8	13	TRBJ1-3	TGTGCCAGCAGCTCGACAGGGTTGCACACCATATATTTT	CASSSTGLHTIYF
TRBD1	NA	TRBV29-1	16	TRBJ2-5	TGCAGCGTTGATCAGGACAGGGGGCGTAGGTCGGAGACCCAGTACTTC	CSVDQDRGRRSETQYF
TRBD1	NA	TRBV19	16	TRBJ1-5	TGTGCCAGTAGTCCGGGGGGACAGGGGGCGCGTCAGCCCCAGCATTTT	CASSPGGQGARQPQHF
TRBD1	many	TRBV7-9	14	TRBJ1-6	TGTGCCAGCAGCCTAACAGGGGGCTTTTCACCCCTCCACTTT	CASSLTGGFSPLHF
NA	many	TRBV6-1	14	TRBJ2-7	TGTGCCAGCAGACAGGGCAGGTCAAGGTACGAGCAGTACTTC	CASRQGRSRYEQYF
NA	NA	TRBV5-1	14	TRBJ2-4	TGCGCCAGCAGCCAGGAGACAGGTTTGAACATTCAGTACTTC	CASSQETGLNIQYF
NA	NA	TRBV6-2/TRBV6-3	14	TRBJ2-1	TGTGCCAGCAGTTACGAGCTCCCGGGGAATGAGCAGTTCTTC	CASSYELPGNEQFF
NA	many	TRBV7-3	13	TRBJ1-2	TGTGCCAGCAGCCCCGACAGGAACTATGGCTACACCTTC	CASSPDRNYGYTF
NA	once	TRBV24-1	15	TRBJ2-1	TGTGCCACCAGTGATCGGTCAGAGCGTTCGTATGAGCAGTTCTTC	CATSDRSERSYEQFF
TRBD1	NA	TRBV7-2	14	TRBJ1-4	TGTGCCAGCAGCTTGCGGGGGGGGACAGGGGATTTGTTTTTT	CASSLRGGTGDLFF
TRBD2	NA	TRBV10-1	15	TRBJ2-1	TGCGCCAGCAGTGAGGGACTAGCGGGGGGATATGAGCAGTTCTTC	CASSEGLAGGYEQFF
TRBD1	NA	TRBV19	15	TRBJ1-2	TGTGCCAGTAGTACCCCGGGACAGGGGAACTATGGCTACACCTTC	CASSTPGQGNYGYTF
TRBD2	NA	TRBV25-1	13	TRBJ2-1	TGTGCCAGCCGGGCGGGAGGACTAAGTGAGCAGTTCTTC	CASRAGGLSEQFF
NA	NA	TRBV7-6	14	TRBJ2-2	TGTGCCAGCAGCTTAGGGGGGAGCACCGGGGAGCTGTTTTTT	CASSLGGSTGELFF